This section outlines one T cell receptor beta chain sequence together with its context. Its antigen is still unknown. A much bigger clone sits one base away, suggesting this may be a read error. The TCR beta CDR3 regions underwent amplification using RNA transcripts as the source. TCR CDR3 underwent first-round RT-PCR with the HTBI primer set. Via MiXCR, TCRdb re-called the multiplex PCR reads, giving one row per CDR3 protein. The repertoire has nearly 750,000 distinct CDR3 sequences, over 35% of them found once; the top ten carry 30% to 40%. Subjects aged 18 to 65 presented with newly diagnosed hyperthyroidism of less than 2 months' duration. Diagnoses used clinical symptoms, serum thyroxine and TRAb, thyroid ultrasound and orbital computed tomography. The data originate from a study of T cells in Graves' hyperthyroidism and ophthalmopathy. The length of the CDR3 is 11 residues. V lost 8 bases, J lost 10 bases, and 17 bases lay in between. Germline values: CDR1 DFQATT, CDR2 SNEGSKA (reference sequence).

General study results and limits: Most expanded thyroid clonotypes above 0.001 recurred in blood. Progression to ophthalmopathy was predicted a median of approximately 6.4 months early.

Material: blood. This receptor was obtained from a woman aged 40 to 50 with Graves' hyperthyroidism. This chain links TRBV20-1 with TRBJ1-1; D gene unclear. In DNA, the CDR3 is TGCAGTTATGACATGGAGGCTGGAGCTTTCTTT. This encodes CSYDMEAGAFF.